This T cell receptor (beta chain) was recovered during a study of HIV-infected patients and healthy controls. Findings of the study overall: Healthy controls carried many MAIT alpha-chain CDR3s, while HIV+ repertoires had few. Significant mean usage differences between HIV-infected patients and controls involved eight alpha and eight beta V genes.

cDNA was made from about 500 ng RNA using alpha and beta constant primers. Separate chain-specific third strand synthesis with multiplexing indices produced the alpha and beta libraries. A 5' RACE adapter with a random hexamer and the SP2 primer site was joined to cDNA. The SP2 site served as the priming point for second strand synthesis. Each CDR3 protein is one row after TCRdb ran MiXCR on the 5' RACE reads. The sample lists about 18,000 distinct CDR3 sequences; 9% to 10% were seen once. The repertoire came from unfractionated whole blood and reflected all unsorted peripheral T cells. This clonotype was counted at least ten times. The antigen is unknown. The sequencing input was blood. This receptor was taken from an adult in good health.

In DNA form, the CDR3 reads TGTGCCAGCAGTGAAAATCCGACTCACAATCAGCCCCAGCATTTT. Protein: CASSENPTHNQPQHF. V and J are TRBV6-1 and TRBJ1-5, with D unresolved. This CDR3 region has 15 residues. The V end was cut by 2 bases, the J end by 3 bases, with 11 bases between. Germline-derived CDR1 and CDR2 are MNHNS and SASEGT.